This T cell receptor (beta chain) was sequenced for a study of response to subunit inactivated influenza vaccine. MiXCR, run by TCRdb on the RT-PCR reads, gives a single entry per CDR3 protein. The top ten clones hold 6.5% to 8% of a sample with hundreds of thousands of distinct CDR3 sequences, 14% of them seen once. This clonotype was detected a few times. Its specificity is unknown. Regarding the study as a whole: Few new T cells, the authors suggested, are recruited by each seasonal influenza vaccination.

From germline, CDR1 is LNHDA and CDR2 SQIVND (reference sequence). The V end was cut by 6 bases, the J end by 0 bases, with 6 bases between. This CDR3 contains 14 residues. The rearrangement links TRBV19 to TRBJ2-6; no reliable D call. This TCR came from a man in his fifties who received an inactivated influenza vaccine. This sample comprised PBMCs from blood, obtained less than 15 days before vaccination. Written as DNA, the CDR3 is TGTGCCAGTAGGGCCCACTCTGGGGCCAACGTCCTGACTTTC. It yields the protein CASRAHSGANVLTF.